This T cell receptor (beta chain) was captured by sequencing in a study of cytomegalovirus exposure and HLA in healthy donors. Study results and caveats: There were some public TCRs occurring in many donors, but most TCR sequences were rare.

As to this clone: Its antigen is not identified.

The repertoire was sequenced with immunoSEQ multiplex PCR; TCRdb's copy has only in-frame clones and lacks some. The data contain some 120,000 clones, roughly 90% of them seen just once; the ten biggest clones take up approximately 1.5%. The 120-subject validation cohort, separate from the roughly 700-subject first cohort, included the donors. CDR1 is SGDLS and CDR2 is YYNGEE in the germline V gene. The V end was cut by 3 bases, the J end by 7 bases, with 14 bases between. The CDR3 is 13 residues long. The rearrangement uses TRBV9 and TRBJ2-7, with D tentatively TRBD2 (5 bases). Sequenced: PBMCs. The origin of this receptor is a man aged 25-45 years in good health and CMV-seronegative. CDR3 in amino acids: CASSGYGVEEQYF. DNA of the CDR3: TGTGCCAGCAGCGGCTACGGGGTGGAGGAGCAGTACTTC. Full variable domain (outside the CDR3, taken from reference TRBV9 and TRBJ2-7): DSGVTQTPKHLITATGQRVTLRCSPRSGDLSVYWYQQSLDQGLQFLIQYYNGEERAKGNILERFSAQQFPDLHSELNLSSLELGDSALYFCASSGYGVEEQYFGPGTRLTVT.